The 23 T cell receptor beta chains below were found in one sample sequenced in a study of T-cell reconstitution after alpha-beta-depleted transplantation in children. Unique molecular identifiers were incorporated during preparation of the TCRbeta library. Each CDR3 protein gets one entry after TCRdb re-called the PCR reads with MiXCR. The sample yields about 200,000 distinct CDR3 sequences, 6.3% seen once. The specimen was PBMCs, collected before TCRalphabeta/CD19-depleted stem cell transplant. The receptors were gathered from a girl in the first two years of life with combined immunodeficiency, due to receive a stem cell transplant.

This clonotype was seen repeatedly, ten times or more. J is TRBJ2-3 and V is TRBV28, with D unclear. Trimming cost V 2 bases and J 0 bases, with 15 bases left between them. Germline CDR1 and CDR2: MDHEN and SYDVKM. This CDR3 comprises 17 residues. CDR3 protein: CASSLIDFASSTDTQYF. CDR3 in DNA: TGTGCCAGCAGTTTAATAGACTTTGCCTCTAGCACAGATACGCAGTATTTT.

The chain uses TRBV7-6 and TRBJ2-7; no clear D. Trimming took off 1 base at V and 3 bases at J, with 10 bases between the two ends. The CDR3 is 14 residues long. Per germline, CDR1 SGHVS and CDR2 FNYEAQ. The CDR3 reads CASSLGGAGYEQYF. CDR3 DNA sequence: TGTGCCAGCAGCTTAGGTGGCGCCGGCTACGAGCAGTACTTC.

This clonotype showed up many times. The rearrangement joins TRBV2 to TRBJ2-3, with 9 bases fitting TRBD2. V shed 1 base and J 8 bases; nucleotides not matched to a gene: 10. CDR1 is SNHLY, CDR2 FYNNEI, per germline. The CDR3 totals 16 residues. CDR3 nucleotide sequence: TGTGCCAGCAGTGAAGGGACTAGCGAACAGTGGGGTACGCAGTATTTT. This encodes CASSEGTSEQWGTQYF.

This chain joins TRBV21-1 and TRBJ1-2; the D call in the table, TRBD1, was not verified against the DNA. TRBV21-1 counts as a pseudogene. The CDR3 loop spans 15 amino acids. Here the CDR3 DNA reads TGTGCCAGCAGCAGCAGCGACAGAGTTAACTATGGCTACACCTTC. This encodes CASSSSDRVNYGYTF.

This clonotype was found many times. CDR3 amino acids: CASSQAWSSYNEQFF. CDR3 nucleotides: TGTGCCAGCTCACAGGCTTGGAGCTCCTACAATGAGCAGTTCTTC. The rearrangement links TRBV18 to TRBJ2-1, with D unclear. Per the germline V gene, CDR1 is KGHSH and CDR2 is LQKENI. V was cut by 4 bases and J by 0 bases, with 10 bases left in between. The CDR3 extends over 15 amino acids.

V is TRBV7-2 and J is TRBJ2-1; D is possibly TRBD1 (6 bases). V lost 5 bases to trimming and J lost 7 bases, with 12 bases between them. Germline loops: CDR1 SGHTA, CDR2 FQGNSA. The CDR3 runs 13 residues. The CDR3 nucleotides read TGTGCCAGCAGCACGGGACACCGAAATGAGCAGTTCTTC. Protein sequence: CASSTGHRNEQFF.

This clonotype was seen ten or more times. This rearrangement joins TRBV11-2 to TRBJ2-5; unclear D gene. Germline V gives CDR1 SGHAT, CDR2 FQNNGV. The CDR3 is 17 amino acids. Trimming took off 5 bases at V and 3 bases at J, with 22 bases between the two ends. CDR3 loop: CASSPWVGLVGKETQYF. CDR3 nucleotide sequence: TGTGCCAGCAGCCCCTGGGTCGGTCTTGTGGGGAAAGAGACCCAGTACTTC.

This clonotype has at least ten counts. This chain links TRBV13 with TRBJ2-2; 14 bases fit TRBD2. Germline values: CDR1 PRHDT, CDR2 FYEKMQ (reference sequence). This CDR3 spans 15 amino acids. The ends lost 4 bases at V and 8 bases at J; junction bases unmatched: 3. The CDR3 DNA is TGTGCCAGCAGCTCGGGGACTAGCGGGAGTGGGGAGCTGTTTTTT. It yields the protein CASSSGTSGSGELFF.

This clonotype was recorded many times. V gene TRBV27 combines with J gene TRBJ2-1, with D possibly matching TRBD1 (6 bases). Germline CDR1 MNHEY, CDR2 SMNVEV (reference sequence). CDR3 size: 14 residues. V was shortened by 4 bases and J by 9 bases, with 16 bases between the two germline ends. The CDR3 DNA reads TGTGCCAGCAGTTCTACAGGGTGGGTCAGTGAGCAGTTCTTC. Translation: CASSSTGWVSEQFF.

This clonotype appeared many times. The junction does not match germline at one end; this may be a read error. The CDR3 DNA reads as TGTGCCAGCAGTTTTCACTACAGTGAGCAGTTCTTC. Amino acid sequence: CASSFHYSEQFF. The rearrangement uses TRBV12-3 or TRBV12-4 and TRBJ2-1; D unclear. CDR3 size: 12 residues.

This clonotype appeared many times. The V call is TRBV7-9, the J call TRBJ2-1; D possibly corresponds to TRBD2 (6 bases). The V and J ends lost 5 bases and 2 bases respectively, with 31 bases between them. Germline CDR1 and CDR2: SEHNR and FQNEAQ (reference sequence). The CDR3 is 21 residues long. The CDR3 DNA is TGTGCCAGCAGCCCTAGGGACTTTTGGGTACAAGCGGGTGGGGCCTACAATGAGCAGTTCTTC. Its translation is CASSPRDFWVQAGGAYNEQFF. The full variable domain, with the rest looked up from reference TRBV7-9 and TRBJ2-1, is DTGVSQNPRHKITKRGQNVTFRCDPISEHNRLYWYRQTLGQGPEFLTYFQNEAQLEKSRLLSDRFSAERPKGSFSTLEIQRTEQGDSAMYLCASSPRDFWVQAGGAYNEQFFGPGTRLTVL.

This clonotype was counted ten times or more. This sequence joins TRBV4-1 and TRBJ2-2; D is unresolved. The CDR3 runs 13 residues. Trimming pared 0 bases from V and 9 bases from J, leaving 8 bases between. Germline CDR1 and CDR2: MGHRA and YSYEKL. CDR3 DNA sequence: TGCGCCAGCAGCCAAGATGCCGACCGGGAGCTGTTTTTT. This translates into CASSQDADRELFF.

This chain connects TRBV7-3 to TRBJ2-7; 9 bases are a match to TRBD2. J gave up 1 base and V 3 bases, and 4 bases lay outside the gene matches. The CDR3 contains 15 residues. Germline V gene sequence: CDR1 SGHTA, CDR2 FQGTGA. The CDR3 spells CASSLGTSPSYEQYF. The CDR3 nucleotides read TGTGCCAGCAGCTTGGGGACTAGCCCTTCCTACGAGCAGTACTTC.

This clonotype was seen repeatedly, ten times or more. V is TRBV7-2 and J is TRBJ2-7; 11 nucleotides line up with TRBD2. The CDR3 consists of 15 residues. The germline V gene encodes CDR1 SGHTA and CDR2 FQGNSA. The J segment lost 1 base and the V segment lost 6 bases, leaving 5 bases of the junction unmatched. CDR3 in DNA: TGTGCCAGCAGTCGTACTAGCGGGAGTTCCTACGAGCAGTACTTC. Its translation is CASSRTSGSSYEQYF.

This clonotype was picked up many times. The CDR3 nucleotides read TGTGCCATCAGTTTGGGACTAGCGGGGATGTCAAGCACAGATACGCAGTATTTT. The encoded protein is CAISLGLAGMSSTDTQYF. The V gene is TRBV10-3, the J gene TRBJ2-3; the match to TRBD2 covers 13 bases. Losses at the gene ends were 5 bases for V and 0 bases for J; bases not matched to a gene: 8. Germline lookup yields CDR1 ENHRY and CDR2 SYGVKD. This CDR3 is built from 18 residues.

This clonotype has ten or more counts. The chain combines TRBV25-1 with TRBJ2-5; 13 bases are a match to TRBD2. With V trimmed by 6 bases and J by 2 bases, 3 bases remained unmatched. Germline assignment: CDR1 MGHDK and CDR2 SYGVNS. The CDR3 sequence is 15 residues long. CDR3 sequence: CASRGLAGLQETQYF. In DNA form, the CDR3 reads TGTGCCAGCAGGGGACTAGCGGGGCTTCAAGAGACCCAGTACTTC.

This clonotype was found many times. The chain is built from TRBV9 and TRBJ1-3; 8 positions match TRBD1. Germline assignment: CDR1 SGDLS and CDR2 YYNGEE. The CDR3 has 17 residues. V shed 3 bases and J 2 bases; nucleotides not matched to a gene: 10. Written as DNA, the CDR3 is TGTGCCAGCAGCGCCACGGGACAGGTTGGTCCTGGAAACACCATATATTTT. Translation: CASSATGQVGPGNTIYF.

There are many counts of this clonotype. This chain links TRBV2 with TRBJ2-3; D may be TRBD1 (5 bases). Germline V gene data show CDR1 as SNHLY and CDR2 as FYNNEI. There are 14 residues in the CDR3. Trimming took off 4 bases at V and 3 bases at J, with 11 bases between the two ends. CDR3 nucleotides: TGTGCCAGCAGTGTGATCAGGGTAACAGATACGCAGTATTTT. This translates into CASSVIRVTDTQYF.

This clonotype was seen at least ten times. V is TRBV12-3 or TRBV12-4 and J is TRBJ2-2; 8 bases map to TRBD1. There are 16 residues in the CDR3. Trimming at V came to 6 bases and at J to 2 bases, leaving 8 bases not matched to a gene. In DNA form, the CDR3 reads TGTGCCAGCAGCGGGACCGGGACAGGAAACACCGGGGAGCTGTTTTTT. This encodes CASSGTGTGNTGELFF.

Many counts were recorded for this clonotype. CDR3 loop: CASSSAGNTDTQYF. The CDR3 coding sequence is TGTGCCAGCAGCTCCGCGGGCAACACAGATACGCAGTATTTT. The rearrangement uses TRBV7-9 and TRBJ2-3; possible D gene TRBD2, 5 bases. The V and J ends lost 4 bases and 2 bases respectively, with 10 bases between them. CDR1 is SEHNR, CDR2 FQNEAQ, per germline (reference sequence). This CDR3 comprises 14 residues.

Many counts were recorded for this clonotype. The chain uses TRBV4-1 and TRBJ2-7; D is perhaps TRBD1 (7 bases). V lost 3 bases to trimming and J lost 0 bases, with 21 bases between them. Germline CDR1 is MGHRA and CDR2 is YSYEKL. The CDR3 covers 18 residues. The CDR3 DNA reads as TGCGCCAGCAGCCATCGCCCTATGGAGGGGGCCTTCTCCTACGAGCAGTACTTC. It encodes CASSHRPMEGAFSYEQYF.

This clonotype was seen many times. The CDR3 spells CASSVSGQPKRSNEQFF. The CDR3 DNA reads as TGTGCCAGCAGCGTATCAGGGCAGCCTAAAAGGAGCAATGAGCAGTTCTTC. The chain recombines TRBV9 with TRBJ2-1; TRBD1 might be the D (5 bases). In germline, CDR1 is SGDLS, CDR2 YYNGEE. The CDR3 consists of 17 residues. V dropped 1 base and J dropped 6 bases, with 20 bases sitting between them. The full variable domain, completed using reference TRBV9 and TRBJ2-1, is DSGVTQTPKHLITATGQRVTLRCSPRSGDLSVYWYQQSLDQGLQFLIQYYNGEERAKGNILERFSAQQFPDLHSELNLSSLELGDSALYFCASSVSGQPKRSNEQFFGPGTRLTVL.

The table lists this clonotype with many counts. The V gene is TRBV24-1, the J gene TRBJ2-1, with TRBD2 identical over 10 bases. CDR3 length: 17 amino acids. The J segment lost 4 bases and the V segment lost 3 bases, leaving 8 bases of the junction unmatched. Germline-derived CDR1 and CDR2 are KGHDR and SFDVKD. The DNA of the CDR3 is TGTGCCACCAGTGATCCAAAGCGGGAGGGCCTATACAATGAGCAGTTCTTC. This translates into CATSDPKREGLYNEQFF.